A selection of T cell receptor beta chains follows, all from one sample in a study of T cell responses to AZD1222 COVID-19 vaccine. Produced via immunoSEQ multiplex PCR; TCRdb's table is partial and in-frame only. Altogether about 180,000 clones are present, 92% being singletons, with the ten largest covering roughly 2%. Source: peripheral blood, taken 28 days after the second AZD1222 dose. The receptors stem from an adult who received the AZD1222 COVID-19 vaccine. Each CDR3 is given with its conserved first and last residue. Fields, in order: D gene, J gene, V gene, CDR3 DNA, CDR3 protein. A D gene is named only where the DNA matches it firmly.

d_gene: .
j_gene: TRBJ2-2
v_gene: TRBV19
CDR3nt: TGTGCCAGTAGTCCGGACTACAGTACCGGGGAGCTGTTTTTT
CDR3aa: CASSPDYSTGELFF

d_gene: .
j_gene: TRBJ1-1
v_gene: TRBV4-1
CDR3nt: TGCGCCAGCAGCCCCGAAGGACTTTCGAACACTGAAGCTTTCTTT
CDR3aa: CASSPEGLSNTEAFF

d_gene: .
j_gene: TRBJ2-7
v_gene: TRBV13
CDR3nt: TGTGCCAGCAGCTTATCCAGGCGGACCGCCTACGAGCAGTACTTC
CDR3aa: CASSLSRRTAYEQYF

d_gene: .
j_gene: TRBJ1-2
v_gene: TRBV18
CDR3nt: TGTGCCAGCTCACCACCGGGTGGGGTGTTCTATGGCTACACCTTC
CDR3aa: CASSPPGGVFYGYTF

d_gene: .
j_gene: TRBJ2-1
v_gene: TRBV5-1
CDR3nt: TGCGCCAGCAGCTTAGGAGTACTCAATGAGCAGTTCTTC
CDR3aa: CASSLGVLNEQFF

d_gene: .
j_gene: TRBJ2-2
v_gene: TRBV6-5
CDR3nt: TGTGCCAGCAGGCTCGACAGTACCGGGGAGCTGTTTTTT
CDR3aa: CASRLDSTGELFF

d_gene: .
j_gene: TRBJ1-6
v_gene: TRBV9
CDR3nt: TGTGCCAGCAGCCCCCAGGGCTCCTATAATTCACCCCTCCACTTT
CDR3aa: CASSPQGSYNSPLHF

d_gene: .
j_gene: TRBJ1-3
v_gene: TRBV5-1
CDR3nt: TGCGCCAGCAGCTTGGGAGCAGGGCTGAAAAACACCATATATTTT
CDR3aa: CASSLGAGLKNTIYF

d_gene: TRBD2
j_gene: TRBJ2-3
v_gene: TRBV5-1
CDR3nt: TGCGCCAGCAGGAGCGAGCGGGGGCACACAGATACGCAGTATTTT
CDR3aa: CASRSERGHTDTQYF

d_gene: .
j_gene: TRBJ1-1
v_gene: TRBV4-2
CDR3nt: TGTGCCAGCAGCCAGGGTCAGGGCCCGAACACTGAAGCTTTCTTT
CDR3aa: CASSQGQGPNTEAFF

d_gene: .
j_gene: TRBJ1-3
v_gene: TRBV4-2
CDR3nt: TGTGCCAGCAGGGGTCAGGCGGGAAACACCATATATTTT
CDR3aa: CASRGQAGNTIYF

d_gene: .
j_gene: TRBJ2-2
v_gene: TRBV7-3
CDR3nt: TGTGCCAGCAGCTTGAAGGCGGTCACCGGGGAGCTGTTTTTT
CDR3aa: CASSLKAVTGELFF

d_gene: .
j_gene: TRBJ2-1
v_gene: TRBV27
CDR3nt: TGTGCCAGCAGTTCCCCTCTGTCAGGTGAGCAGTTCTTC
CDR3aa: CASSSPLSGEQFF

d_gene: TRBD1
j_gene: TRBJ1-4
v_gene: TRBV19
CDR3nt: TGTGCCAGTACTCGACAGGGCCTGGGTGGTGAAAAACTGTTTTTT
CDR3aa: CASTRQGLGGEKLFF

d_gene: .
j_gene: TRBJ2-1
v_gene: TRBV4-1
CDR3nt: TGCGCCAGCAGCCAAGGTCAGGCACTGCCTAATGAGCAGTTCTTC
CDR3aa: CASSQGQALPNEQFF